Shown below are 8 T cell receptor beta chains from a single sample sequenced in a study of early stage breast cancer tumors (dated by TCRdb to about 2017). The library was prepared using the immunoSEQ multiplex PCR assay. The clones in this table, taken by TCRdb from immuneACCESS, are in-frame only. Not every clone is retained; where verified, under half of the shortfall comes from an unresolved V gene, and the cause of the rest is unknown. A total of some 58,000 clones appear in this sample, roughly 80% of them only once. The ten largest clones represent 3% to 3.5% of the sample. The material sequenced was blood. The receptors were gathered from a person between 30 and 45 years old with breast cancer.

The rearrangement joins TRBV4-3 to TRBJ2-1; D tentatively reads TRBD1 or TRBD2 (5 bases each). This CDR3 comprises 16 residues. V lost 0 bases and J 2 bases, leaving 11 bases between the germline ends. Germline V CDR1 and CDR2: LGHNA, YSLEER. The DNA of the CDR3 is TGCGCCAGCAGCCAAGAAGGGTCGGGACCCTACAATGAGCAGTTCTTC. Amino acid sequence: CASSQEGSGPYNEQFF.

Written as DNA, the CDR3 is TGTGCTAGTGGTTTGGGAGTTGAAGCTTTCTTT. Encoded protein: CASGLGVEAFF. V is TRBV12-5 and J is TRBJ1-1; D unresolved. Looked up from germline, CDR1 is LGHNT and CDR2 is FRNRAP. This CDR3 region has 11 residues. Trimming took 1 base from V and 7 from J, leaving 4 bases between them. Variable domain in full (rest from reference TRBV12-5 and TRBJ1-1): DARVTQTPRHKVTEMGQEVTMRCQPILGHNTVFWYRQTMMQGLELLAYFRNRAPLDDSGMPKDRFSAEMPDATLATLKIQPSEPRDSAVYFCASGLGVEAFFGQGTRLTVV.

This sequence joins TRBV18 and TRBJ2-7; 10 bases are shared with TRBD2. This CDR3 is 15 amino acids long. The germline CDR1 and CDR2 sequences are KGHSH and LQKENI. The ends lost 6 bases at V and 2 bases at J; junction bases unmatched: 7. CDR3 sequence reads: CASSPSGRSPYEQYF. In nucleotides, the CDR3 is TGTGCCAGCTCGCCTAGCGGGAGATCCCCCTACGAGCAGTACTTC. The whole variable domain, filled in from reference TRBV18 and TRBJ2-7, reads NAGVMQNPRHLVRRRGQEARLRCSPMKGHSHVYWYRQLPEEGLKFMVYLQKENIIDESGMPKERFSAEFPKEGPSILRIQQVVRGDSAAYFCASSPSGRSPYEQYFGPGTRLTVT.

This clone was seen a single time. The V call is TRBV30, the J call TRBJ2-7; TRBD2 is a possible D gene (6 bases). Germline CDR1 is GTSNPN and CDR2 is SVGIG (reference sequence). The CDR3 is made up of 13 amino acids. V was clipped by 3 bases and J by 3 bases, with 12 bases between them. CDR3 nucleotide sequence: TGTGCCTGGAGGCCACTGGGGGGCTACGAGCAGTACTTC. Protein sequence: CAWRPLGGYEQYF.

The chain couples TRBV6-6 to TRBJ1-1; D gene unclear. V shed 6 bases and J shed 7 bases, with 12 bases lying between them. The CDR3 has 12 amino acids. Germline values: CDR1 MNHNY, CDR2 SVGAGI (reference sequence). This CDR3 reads CASSPGPYEAFF. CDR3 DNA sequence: TGTGCCAGCAGCCCTGGACCTTATGAAGCTTTCTTT.

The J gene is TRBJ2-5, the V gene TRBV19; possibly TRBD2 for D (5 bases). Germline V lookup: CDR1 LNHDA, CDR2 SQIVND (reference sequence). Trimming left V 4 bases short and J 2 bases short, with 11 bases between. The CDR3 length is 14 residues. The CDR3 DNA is TGTGCCAGTAGTACCCACGGGGAGCAAGAGACCCAGTACTTC. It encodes CASSTHGEQETQYF.

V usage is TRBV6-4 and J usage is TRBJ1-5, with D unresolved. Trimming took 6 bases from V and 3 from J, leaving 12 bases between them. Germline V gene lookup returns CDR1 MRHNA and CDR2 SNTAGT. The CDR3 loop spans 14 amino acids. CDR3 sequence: CASSNSWDNQPQHF. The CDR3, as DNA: TGTGCCAGCAGCAACTCGTGGGACAATCAGCCCCAGCATTTT.

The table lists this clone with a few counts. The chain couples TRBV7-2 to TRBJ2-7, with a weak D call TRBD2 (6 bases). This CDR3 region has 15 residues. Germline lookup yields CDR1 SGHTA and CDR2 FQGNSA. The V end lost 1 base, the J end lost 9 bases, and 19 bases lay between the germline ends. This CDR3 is CASSLGLGTGLRQYF. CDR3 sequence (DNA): TGTGCCAGCAGCTTAGGGTTAGGGACGGGACTCCGGCAGTACTTC.